Listed here are 22 T cell receptor beta chains from one sample, sequenced in a study of blood T cell repertoires in COVID-19. Produced via immunoSEQ multiplex PCR; TCRdb's table is partial and in-frame only. The sample contains 410,000 or so clones, around nine tenths of which appear only once. Sample: peripheral blood. These receptors originate from a woman between 40 and 55 years old with COVID-19, enrolled during active disease.

V gene TRBV5-4 combines with J gene TRBJ2-2; 14 positions agree with TRBD2. V lost 4 bases to trimming and J lost 8 bases; unmatched junction nucleotides: 4. Germline loops: CDR1 SGHNT, CDR2 YYREEE (reference sequence). The CDR3 consists of 15 residues. The CDR3 is CASSLGLAGGGELFF. The CDR3 region has the DNA TGTGCCAGCAGCCTAGGACTAGCGGGAGGAGGGGAGCTGTTTTTT.

This sequence joins TRBV19 and TRBJ2-7; possible D gene TRBD2, 6 bases. CDR1 LNHDA and CDR2 SQIVND come from the germline V gene (reference sequence). This CDR3 contains 18 residues. V was clipped by 3 bases and J by 2 bases, with 23 bases between them. The CDR3 sequence: CASSIRGTGRSQAYEQYF. The CDR3 bases are TGTGCCAGTAGTATTCGCGGGACGGGACGGAGCCAGGCCTACGAGCAGTACTTC.

The V call is TRBV28, the J call TRBJ1-5; D unresolved. V was cut by 7 bases and J by 6 bases, with 19 bases left in between. CDR3 length equals 15 residues. Germline V lookup: CDR1 MDHEN, CDR2 SYDVKM. CDR3 region: CASNQRGLWSQPQHF. Written as DNA, the CDR3 is TGTGCCAGCAATCAACGAGGTCTCTGGAGTCAGCCCCAGCATTTT.

This clone was seen a handful of times. The chain links TRBV3-1 (or the pseudogene TRBV3-2) to TRBJ2-1; TRBD2 matches 10 bases. This CDR3 is built from 17 residues. Germline CDR1 LGHDT, CDR2 YNNKEL (reference sequence). V was pared by 1 base and J by 6 bases, with 9 bases of the junction left unmatched. Here the CDR3 DNA reads TGTGCCAGCAGCCAAGGACTAGCGGGTGTTGGGGTCAATGAGCAGTTCTTC. This translates into CASSQGLAGVGVNEQFF.

V is TRBV27 and J is TRBJ1-3; no definite D call. Looked up from germline, CDR1 is MNHEY and CDR2 is SMNVEV (reference sequence). Trimming cost V 5 bases and J 0 bases, with 11 bases left between them. This CDR3 comprises 15 residues. The CDR3 DNA is TGTGCCAGCAGTCCGACGGGGAGCTCTGGAAACACCATATATTTT. This gives the protein CASSPTGSSGNTIYF.

The V call is TRBV5-1, the J call TRBJ2-5; D may be TRBD1 (6 bases). In germline, CDR1 is SGHRS, CDR2 YFSETQ. Trimming pared 6 bases from V and 5 bases from J, leaving 11 bases between. CDR3 length equals 12 residues. As DNA, the CDR3 is TGCGCCAGCACGAAGGACAGCGAGACCCAGTACTTC. Translation gives CASTKDSETQYF. Variable domain in full (rest from reference TRBV5-1 and TRBJ2-5): KAGVTQTPRYLIKTRGQQVTLSCSPISGHRSVSWYQQTPGQGLQFLFEYFSETQRNKGNFPGRFSGRQFSNSRSEMNVSTLELGDSALYLCASTKDSETQYFGPGTRLLVL.

This rearrangement joins TRBV15 to TRBJ1-2; perhaps TRBD1 as D (6 bases). Germline CDR1 and CDR2: LNHNV and YYDKDF (reference sequence). The CDR3 is made up of 14 amino acids. V gave up 1 base and J gave up 7 bases, with 13 bases separating them. The CDR3 region has the DNA TGTGCCACCAGCAGAGTTTCAGGGGCCAGTGGCTACACCTTC. Translating gives CATSRVSGASGYTF. The complete variable domain, with remaining parts taken from reference TRBV15 and TRBJ1-2, reads DAMVIQNPRYQVTQFGKPVTLSCSQTLNHNVMYWYQQKSSQAPKLLFHYYDKDFNNEADTPDNFQSRRPNTSFCFLDIRSPGLGDTAMYLCATSRVSGASGYTFGSGTRLTVV.

The chain links TRBV23-1 to TRBJ2-7, with TRBD2 identical over 10 bases. TRBV23-1 is noted as an ORF with a role that remains uncertain. The CDR3 spans 21 residues. V gave up 1 base and J gave up 1 base; unmatched junction bases: 19. This chain's CDR3 is CASSQLVLAGVGKVESYEQYF. As DNA, the CDR3 is TGCGCCAGCAGTCAATTGGTCCTAGCGGGAGTGGGGAAGGTAGAATCCTACGAGCAGTACTTC.

This sequence joins TRBV29-1 and TRBJ1-5, with no clear D. This CDR3 spans 13 amino acids. The V gene lost 6 bases and the J gene lost 7 bases, with 16 bases spanning the gap. Germline V lookup: CDR1 SQVTM, CDR2 ANQGSEA. CDR3 residues: CSVGEGSGQPQHF. The CDR3, as DNA: TGCAGCGTCGGAGAGGGTTCAGGACAGCCCCAGCATTTT. Full variable domain (remainder filled in from reference TRBV29-1 and TRBJ1-5): SAVISQKPSRDICQRGTSLTIQCQVDSQVTMMFWYRQQPGQSLTLIATANQGSEATYESGFVIDKFPISRPNLTFSTLTVSNMSPEDSSIYLCSVGEGSGQPQHFGDGTRLSIL.

A remark on this clone: Within the sample, other DNA sequences also encode this same CDR3. This chain joins TRBV15 and TRBJ1-5; unclear D gene. Between the trimmed V and J ends, which lost 3 bases and 1 base, there was a span of 7 bases. The CDR3 length is 14 residues. Germline CDR1 is LNHNV and CDR2 is YYDKDF (reference sequence). In nucleotides, the CDR3 is TGTGCCACCAGCAGGGGAGGGAGCAATCAGCCCCAGCATTTT. It specifies CATSRGGSNQPQHF.

This chain links TRBV18 with TRBJ1-1; no definite D call. V was pared by 5 bases and J by 1 base, with 11 bases between. There are 14 residues in the CDR3. CDR1 is KGHSH, CDR2 LQKENI, per germline. The CDR3 region has the DNA TGTGCCAGCTCATTAAGGGAGGGGAACACTGAAGCTTTCTTT. Translating gives CASSLREGNTEAFF.

This chain uses TRBV5-1 with TRBJ2-1; D perhaps matches TRBD1 (6 bases). The germline V and J ends were trimmed by 2 bases and 0 bases, with 15 bases remaining between them. Per the germline V gene, CDR1 is SGHRS and CDR2 is YFSETQ. The CDR3 is 17 amino acids. In nucleotides, the CDR3 is TGCGCCAGCAGCTTCACAGGGCCCCCCGTCTCCTACAATGAGCAGTTCTTC. Translation gives CASSFTGPPVSYNEQFF.

The chain is built from TRBV28 and TRBJ1-5, with D possibly TRBD1 on 6 matching bases. Germline assignment: CDR1 MDHEN and CDR2 SYDVKM. V was shortened by 6 bases and J by 4 bases, with 19 bases between the two germline ends. The CDR3 is 16 amino acids. The CDR3 region is CASSTSGDRFNQPQHF. The CDR3 nucleotides read TGTGCCAGCAGCACCTCAGGGGATAGGTTTAATCAGCCCCAGCATTTT.

The chain has TRBV19 and TRBJ1-4, with D possibly being TRBD1 (6 bases). The CDR3 extends over 15 amino acids. The V and J ends lost 2 bases and 5 bases respectively, with 12 bases between them. Germline V CDR1 and CDR2: LNHDA, SQIVND (reference sequence). The CDR3 region is CASSISQGPNEKLFF. CDR3 sequence (DNA): TGTGCCAGTAGTATATCCCAGGGGCCCAATGAAAAACTGTTTTTT. Based on the CDR3 plus reference TRBV19 and TRBJ1-4, the full variable domain is DGGITQSPKYLFRKEGQNVTLSCEQNLNHDAMYWYRQDPGQGLRLIYYSQIVNDFQKGDIAEGYSVSREKKESFPLTVTSAQKNPTAFYLCASSISQGPNEKLFFGSGTQLSVL.

The V and J genes are TRBV11-2 and TRBJ2-7; TRBD1 aligns across 8 bases. The germline V gene has CDR1 SGHAT and CDR2 FQNNGV. The V and J ends lost 4 bases and 6 bases, in that order; junction bases with no gene match: 20. CDR3 length equals 18 residues. This chain's CDR3 is CASSWPPWKGQGAIEQYF. The CDR3, as DNA: TGTGCCAGCAGCTGGCCCCCGTGGAAAGGGCAGGGGGCGATCGAGCAGTACTTC.

The rearrangement joins TRBV29-1 to TRBJ1-4; 7 bases are a match to TRBD1. Germline CDR1 SQVTM, CDR2 ANQGSEA. The CDR3 covers 13 residues. With 6 bases clipped from V and 6 bases from J, the junction kept 7 bases outside the gene matches. This CDR3 reads CSVYRDRDEKLFF. CDR3 sequence (DNA): TGCAGCGTCTACCGGGACAGAGATGAAAAACTGTTTTTT.

This clone showed up many times. The chain links TRBV5-6 to TRBJ1-2; 7 positions match TRBD1. CDR3 length: 13 amino acids. CDR1 SGHDT and CDR2 YYEEEE come from the germline V gene. V was pared by 4 bases and J by 5 bases, with 5 bases of the junction left unmatched. As DNA, the CDR3 is TGTGCCAGCAGCCTGGGGACAGTTTATGGCTACACCTTC. It yields the protein CASSLGTVYGYTF.

V gene TRBV19 combines with J gene TRBJ2-2; TRBD2 matches at 7 bases. Germline V gives CDR1 LNHDA, CDR2 SQIVND (reference sequence). This CDR3 contains 16 residues. Trimming took 9 bases from V and 5 from J; bases not matched to a gene: 15. CDR3 in amino acids: CASRPGGTIRTGELFF. The CDR3 DNA is TGTGCCAGCCGCCCCGGAGGGACTATAAGGACCGGGGAGCTGTTTTTT.

The chain carries TRBV7-8 and TRBJ2-7; D is uncertain. CDR3 length: 12 residues. The germline V gene has CDR1 SGHVS and CDR2 FQNEAQ. Trimming left V 2 bases short and J 5 bases short, with 7 bases between. The CDR3: CASSLRLHEQYF. CDR3 coding DNA: TGTGCCAGCAGCTTAAGACTCCACGAGCAGTACTTC.

The V gene is TRBV7-9, the J gene TRBJ1-1, with 9 bases aligning to TRBD1. Germline-derived CDR1 and CDR2 are SEHNR and FQNEAQ (reference sequence). The ends lost 8 bases at V and 3 bases at J; junction bases unmatched: 13. This CDR3 is 16 amino acids long. CDR3 loop: CASSKDRGRSDTEAFF. CDR3 in DNA: TGTGCCAGCTCAAAGGACAGGGGTCGTTCAGACACTGAAGCTTTCTTT.

The rearrangement uses TRBV28 and TRBJ1-1; the match to TRBD1 covers 12 bases. In germline, CDR1 is MDHEN, CDR2 SYDVKM. The J segment lost 6 bases and the V segment lost 4 bases, leaving 9 bases of the junction unmatched. This CDR3 has 16 amino acids. The CDR3 nucleotides read TGTGCCAGCAGTTCGGGACAGGGGGCAAGCAGCGCTGAAGCTTTCTTT. This encodes CASSSGQGASSAEAFF. Full variable domain (missing parts from reference TRBV28 and TRBJ1-1): DVKVTQSSRYLVKRTGEKVFLECVQDMDHENMFWYRQDPGLGLRLIYFSYDVKMKEKGDIPEGYSVSREKKERFSLILESASTNQTSMYLCASSSGQGASSAEAFFGQGTRLTVV.

The rearrangement links TRBV6-2 or TRBV6-3 to TRBJ2-7; no firm D call. Trimming removed 0 bases at V and 2 bases at J, with 5 bases between. CDR1 is MNHEY, CDR2 SVGEGT, per germline. The length of the CDR3 is 13 residues. This CDR3 is CASSYSTPYEQYF. CDR3 bases: TGTGCCAGCAGTTACTCGACTCCCTACGAGCAGTACTTC.